The 25 T cell receptor beta chains given below trace back to one sample, sequenced in a study of blood T cell repertoires in COVID-19. Assay used: immunoSEQ multiplex PCR; TCRdb lists only in-frame clones, some missing. This sample has roughly 200,000 clones, with more than 70% found just once. The sample taken for sequencing was PBMCs or T cells enriched from blood (not recorded which). These receptors were collected from a man aged 35-49 years with acute COVID-19.

The chain couples TRBV12-3 or TRBV12-4 to TRBJ2-3, with D hard to call. This CDR3 region has 12 residues. Trimming left V 5 bases short and J 2 bases short, with 5 bases between. CDR3 amino acids: CASSQNTDTQYF. The CDR3 region has the DNA TGTGCCAGCAGTCAGAACACAGATACGCAGTATTTT.

The CDR3 DNA sequence: TGTGCCACCAGTGACGGCGGGAGTGGCTCCTACAATGAGCAGTTCTTC. It encodes CATSDGGSGSYNEQFF. V is TRBV24-1 and J is TRBJ2-1; 7 bases agree with TRBD2. Germline trimming cut 4 bases from V and 0 bases from J; bases unmatched to any gene: 5. This CDR3 contains 16 residues. In germline, CDR1 is KGHDR, CDR2 SFDVKD.

V and J are TRBV27 and TRBJ2-3, with D possibly being TRBD1 (6 bases). Between the trimmed V and J ends, which lost 3 bases and 1 base, there was a span of 17 bases. The CDR3 sequence is 17 residues long. The germline CDR1 and CDR2 sequences are MNHEY and SMNVEV (reference sequence). CDR3 nucleotides: TGTGCCAGCAGTTTCCCCTCCGACAGGTCACGCACAGATACGCAGTATTTT. This codes for CASSFPSDRSRTDTQYF.

The rearrangement joins TRBV6-5 to TRBJ1-2; tentative D call: TRBD1 (6 bases). The germline CDR1 and CDR2 sequences are MNHEY and SVGAGI. Trimming pared 0 bases from V and 2 bases from J, leaving 7 bases between. This CDR3 comprises 14 residues. DNA for the CDR3: TGTGCCAGCAGTTACTCGGGACAAAACTATGGCTACACCTTC. This codes for CASSYSGQNYGYTF.

This clone was picked up a small number of times. The chain recombines TRBV27 with TRBJ1-5; D unclear. V was trimmed by 3 bases and J by 6 bases, leaving 6 bases between them. This CDR3 has 12 residues. Germline CDR1 and CDR2: MNHEY and SMNVEV (reference sequence). CDR3 in amino acids: CASSFGGQPQHF. The DNA of the CDR3 is TGTGCCAGCAGTTTCGGAGGTCAGCCCCAGCATTTT.

In this sample, this clone turned up a few times. The rearrangement links TRBV7-2 to TRBJ2-1; 8 bases align to TRBD2. V shed 1 base and J 9 bases; nucleotides not matched to a gene: 8. The germline CDR1 and CDR2 sequences are SGHTA and FQGNSA. This CDR3 spans 15 amino acids. In DNA form, the CDR3 reads TGTGCCAGCAGCTTAGGCCGCCCGGGGACTAGTGAGCAGTTCTTC. Protein: CASSLGRPGTSEQFF.

This chain links TRBV5-4 with TRBJ1-1; TRBD1 is a possible D gene (6 bases). This CDR3 comprises 14 residues. Germline V gives CDR1 SGHNT, CDR2 YYREEE (reference sequence). With 2 bases removed from V and 3 bases from J, the gap between germline ends came to 11 bases. Here the CDR3 DNA reads TGTGCCAGCAGCTTACAGGGATATGACACTGAAGCTTTCTTT. Encoded protein: CASSLQGYDTEAFF.

This clone was observed a single time. This chain uses TRBV30 with TRBJ2-7; no firm D call. Germline V gene data show CDR1 as GTSNPN and CDR2 as SVGIG (reference sequence). The CDR3 contains 12 residues. V shed 4 bases and J shed 0 bases, with 7 bases lying between them. The CDR3 loop reads CAWNGNSYEQYF. The CDR3 bases are TGTGCCTGGAATGGCAACTCCTACGAGCAGTACTTC. The full variable domain, rest sourced from reference TRBV30 and TRBJ2-7, is SQTIHQWPATLVQPVGSPLSLECTVEGTSNPNLYWYRQAAGRGLQLLFYSVGIGQISSEVPQNLSASRPQDRQFILSSKKLLLSDSGFYLCAWNGNSYEQYFGPGTRLTVT.

The chain combines TRBV28 with TRBJ1-1; 7 positions agree with TRBD1. The V gene end was trimmed by 6 bases and the J gene end by 3 bases; junction bases not matched to a gene: 10. Germline values: CDR1 MDHEN, CDR2 SYDVKM. The CDR3 consists of 15 residues. The CDR3 region is CASRQGGRGYTEAFF. CDR3 bases: TGTGCCAGCAGGCAAGGGGGCCGTGGATACACTGAAGCTTTCTTT.

The genes are TRBV2 and TRBJ2-7, with TRBD1 identical over 10 bases. Losses at the gene ends were 6 bases for V and 6 bases for J; bases not matched to a gene: 8. The CDR3 has 14 amino acids. Germline V CDR1 and CDR2: SNHLY, FYNNEI. The chain's CDR3 is CASRIFRDRGEQYF. CDR3 DNA sequence: TGTGCCAGCAGAATATTCCGGGACAGGGGCGAGCAGTACTTC.

In DNA, the CDR3 is TGTGCCAGCAGCAATCGGGAGGGAGAGACCCAGTACTTC. It specifies CASSNREGETQYF. V gene TRBV6-5 combines with J gene TRBJ2-5; 8 positions match TRBD2. V lost 6 bases to trimming and J lost 4 bases; unmatched junction nucleotides: 4. From germline, CDR1 is MNHEY and CDR2 SVGAGI. The CDR3 has 13 amino acids.

The chain is built from TRBV27 and TRBJ2-5; D not resolved. Per germline, CDR1 MNHEY and CDR2 SMNVEV (reference sequence). V was trimmed by 11 bases and J by 1 base, leaving 14 bases between them. The CDR3 spans 13 residues. CDR3 region: CASRRRIQETQYF. DNA for the CDR3: TGTGCCTCGAGACGGCGGATCCAAGAGACCCAGTACTTC.

The rearrangement links TRBV4-1 to TRBJ1-6; D is ambiguous. The V gene's germline CDR1 is MGHRA and CDR2 YSYEKL. Deletions cut 8 bases from V and 10 bases from J, with 18 bases between. This CDR3 contains 14 residues. The CDR3 reads CASRPALRESPLHF. CDR3 bases: TGCGCCAGCCGACCGGCGCTGAGGGAATCACCCCTCCACTTT.

This rearrangement joins TRBV2 to TRBJ2-5; D is possibly TRBD2 (6 bases). V was shortened by 7 bases and J by 2 bases, with 8 bases between the two germline ends. The CDR3 extends over 12 amino acids. Germline loops: CDR1 SNHLY, CDR2 FYNNEI. CDR3 bases: TGTGCCAGCACGGGGGAACAAGAGACCCAGTACTTC. This codes for CASTGEQETQYF.

J is TRBJ1-1 and V is TRBV19, with 7 bases matching TRBD1. There are 14 residues in the CDR3. V lost 5 bases and J lost 1; bases outside the gene matches: 4. The germline V gene has CDR1 LNHDA and CDR2 SQIVND (reference sequence). Here the CDR3 reads CASSVGTANTEAFF. For the CDR3, the DNA is TGTGCCAGTAGTGTAGGGACAGCGAACACTGAAGCTTTCTTT.

V usage is TRBV28 and J usage is TRBJ2-7; D might be TRBD1 (5 bases). The V end lost 6 bases, the J end lost 9 bases, and 21 bases lay between the germline ends. Germline values: CDR1 MDHEN, CDR2 SYDVKM. The CDR3 contains 14 residues. The CDR3 spells CASSRADNPRGQYF. As DNA, the CDR3 is TGTGCCAGCAGCCGGGCGGACAACCCAAGGGGGCAGTACTTC.

This clone was seen only once. The CDR3 protein is CAISPGLPNYQPQHF. CDR3 DNA sequence: TGTGCCATCAGCCCCGGGTTACCCAACTATCAGCCCCAGCATTTT. The chain has TRBV10-3 and TRBJ1-5, with D unclear. V gave up 6 bases and J gave up 5 bases, with 17 bases separating them. Germline CDR1 is ENHRY and CDR2 is SYGVKD. The length of the CDR3 is 15 residues.

The rearrangement links TRBV19 to TRBJ1-3; TRBD1 matches at 8 bases. The CDR3 runs to 18 residues. The ends lost 7 bases at V and 2 bases at J; junction bases unmatched: 16. CDR1 and CDR2 (germline): LNHDA, SQIVND (reference sequence). The CDR3 loop reads CASTRTGTGIKTGNTIYF. The CDR3, as DNA: TGTGCCAGTACCAGAACCGGGACAGGAATCAAGACTGGAAACACCATATATTTT.

The chain uses TRBV7-8 and TRBJ1-2; 7 nucleotides agree with TRBD1. The CDR3 length is 14 residues. Per the germline V gene, CDR1 is SGHVS and CDR2 is FQNEAQ. V lost 5 bases and J lost 3; bases outside the gene matches: 6. This chain's CDR3 is CASSPDRVDYGYTF. CDR3 coding DNA: TGTGCCAGCAGCCCAGACAGGGTGGACTATGGCTACACCTTC.

This chain uses TRBV3-1 (or the pseudogene TRBV3-2) with TRBJ2-3; the match to TRBD2 covers 7 bases. This CDR3 has 16 residues. Per germline, CDR1 LGHDT and CDR2 YNNKEL (reference sequence). The V segment lost 0 bases and the J segment 1 base; nucleotides outside the gene matches: 4. Here the CDR3 DNA reads TGTGCCAGCAGCCAAGATCTCACTAGCGGCACAGATACGCAGTATTTT. Translated: CASSQDLTSGTDTQYF.

V gene TRBV7-9 combines with J gene TRBJ1-5; TRBD1 matches at 9 bases. The germline gives CDR1 SEHNR, CDR2 FQNEAQ (reference sequence). The CDR3 extends over 14 amino acids. J was trimmed by 9 bases and V by 5 bases; bases with no gene match: 8. The CDR3 DNA is TGTGCCAGCAGCACGGACAGGGGCGTAGTGCCCCAGCATTTT. This translates into CASSTDRGVVPQHF.

The chain combines TRBV11-2 with TRBJ2-4; tentative D call: TRBD1 (5 bases). Germline values: CDR1 SGHAT, CDR2 FQNNGV. The CDR3 is made up of 19 amino acids. V shed 0 bases and J shed 0 bases, with 18 bases lying between them. The CDR3 DNA reads as TGTGCCAGCAGCTTAGATCCCTGGCAGGGAAACCTAGCCAAAAACATTCAGTACTTC. Amino acids: CASSLDPWQGNLAKNIQYF.

This chain joins TRBV6-5 and TRBJ1-1; D remains unclear. CDR1 and CDR2 (germline): MNHEY, SVGAGI. The V end was cut by 4 bases, the J end by 5 bases, with 11 bases between. This CDR3 contains 13 residues. CDR3 nucleotide sequence: TGTGCCAGCAGTTTTAGGCAGAGGACTGAAGCTTTCTTT. Its protein is CASSFRQRTEAFF.

The chain links TRBV4-1 to TRBJ2-7, with 10 nucleotides matching TRBD2. This CDR3 has 16 amino acids. Per the germline V gene, CDR1 is MGHRA and CDR2 is YSYEKL. V shed 2 bases, J shed 3 bases, and the junction held 7 bases outside the gene matches. The CDR3 is CASSQLAGTSDYEQYF. DNA for the CDR3: TGCGCCAGCAGCCAACTGGCCGGGACTAGCGACTACGAGCAGTACTTC.

The chain employs TRBV5-1 and TRBJ2-7, with D possibly being TRBD2 (5 bases). The CDR3 runs 13 residues. The germline V gene encodes CDR1 SGHRS and CDR2 YFSETQ. V was clipped by 2 bases and J by 2 bases, with 8 bases between them. DNA of the CDR3: TGCGCCAGCAGCTTCGAGCGGCCCTACGAGCAGTACTTC. As protein: CASSFERPYEQYF.